Here is one T cell receptor beta chain with its context. From germline, CDR1 is LGHNA and CDR2 YNFKEQ. V lost 0 bases and J 0 bases, leaving 9 bases between the germline ends. There are 15 residues in the CDR3. The sample comes from a study of CD8+ T cells in alopecia areata. Reverse transcription of extracted RNA yielded cDNA, which provided the sequencing template. Using immunoSEQ multiplex PCR, the repertoire was profiled, and TCRdb retains in-frame clones only, with some absent. The sample has 120,000 to 150,000 clones; about two thirds are singletons. This receptor was identified in a human donor in good health. The sample consisted of CD8+ T cells sorted from blood. V gene TRBV4-2 combines with J gene TRBJ2-7; D ambiguous. CDR3 residues: CASSQDSSASYEQYF. CDR3 coding DNA: TGTGCCAGCAGCCAAGACTCCAGCGCCTCCTACGAGCAGTACTTC.